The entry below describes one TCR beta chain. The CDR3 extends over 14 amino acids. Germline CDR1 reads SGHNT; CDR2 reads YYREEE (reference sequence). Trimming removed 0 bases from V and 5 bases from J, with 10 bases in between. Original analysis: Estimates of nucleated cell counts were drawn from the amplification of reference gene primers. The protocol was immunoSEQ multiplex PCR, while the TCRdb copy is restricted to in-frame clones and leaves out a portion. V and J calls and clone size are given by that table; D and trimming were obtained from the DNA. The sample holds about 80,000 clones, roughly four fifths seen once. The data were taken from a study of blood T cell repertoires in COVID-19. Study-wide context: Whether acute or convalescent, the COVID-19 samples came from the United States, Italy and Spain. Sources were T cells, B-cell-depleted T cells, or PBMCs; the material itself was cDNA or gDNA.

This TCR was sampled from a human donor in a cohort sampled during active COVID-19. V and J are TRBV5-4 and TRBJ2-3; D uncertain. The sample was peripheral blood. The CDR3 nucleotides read TGTGCCAGCAGCTTGGTAGAGCTCCAAGATACGCAGTATTTT. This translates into CASSLVELQDTQYF. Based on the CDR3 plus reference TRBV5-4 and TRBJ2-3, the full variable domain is ETGVTQSPTHLIKTRGQQVTLRCSSQSGHNTVSWYQQALGQGPQFIFQYYREEENGRGNFPPRFSGLQFPNYSSELNVNALELDDSALYLCASSLVELQDTQYFGPGTRLTVL.